Presented here are 8 T cell receptor beta chains from one specimen sequenced in a study of early T cells in non-severe SARS-CoV-2 infection. One entry per CDR3 protein, called by TCRdb with MiXCR from the 5' RACE reads. The sample lists more than 75,000 distinct CDR3 sequences; roughly 13% were seen once. Sequenced input: whole blood. Source of these receptors: an adult who was a healthcare worker with PCR-confirmed SARS-CoV-2 infection or an uninfected control (not recorded which).

This clonotype was counted between two and nine times. V gene TRBV20-1 combines with J gene TRBJ1-3, with unresolved D. This CDR3 is 13 amino acids long. Germline CDR1 is DFQATT and CDR2 is SNEGSKA (reference sequence). Trimming shortened V by 3 bases and J by 4 bases, and 10 bases separated the two germline ends. The chain's CDR3 is CSASWTLGNTIYF. The CDR3 nucleotides are TGCAGTGCTAGTTGGACCCTAGGAAACACCATATATTTT.

This clonotype has ten or more counts. The gene calls are TRBV28 and TRBJ1-3; D is unresolved. V was cut by 7 bases and J by 4 bases, with 11 bases left in between. This CDR3 has 13 amino acids. Per the germline V gene, CDR1 is MDHEN and CDR2 is SYDVKM. CDR3 residues: CASIRQVGNTIYF. The CDR3, as DNA: TGTGCCAGCATCCGGCAGGTCGGAAACACCATATATTTT.

This clonotype came up many times. V gene TRBV19 combines with J gene TRBJ1-5; perhaps TRBD1 as D (6 bases). Looked up from germline, CDR1 is LNHDA and CDR2 is SQIVND (reference sequence). The CDR3 extends over 13 amino acids. V lost 4 bases to trimming and J lost 7 bases, with 11 bases between them. This CDR3 is CASSRGRDQPQHF. The CDR3 nucleotides read TGTGCCAGTAGTAGGGGGCGGGACCAGCCCCAGCATTTT. Using reference TRBV19 and TRBJ1-5 for the parts outside the CDR3, the full variable domain is DGGITQSPKYLFRKEGQNVTLSCEQNLNHDAMYWYRQDPGQGLRLIYYSQIVNDFQKGDIAEGYSVSREKKESFPLTVTSAQKNPTAFYLCASSRGRDQPQHFGDGTRLSIL.

This clonotype was seen repeatedly, ten times or more. The CDR3 loop reads CASSLWMNTEAFF. The CDR3 bases are TGTGCCAGCAGCCTTTGGATGAACACTGAAGCTTTCTTT. The genes are TRBV7-3 and TRBJ1-1; no clear D gene. Trimming cost V 5 bases and J 0 bases, with 7 bases left between them. Germline V gene lookup returns CDR1 SGHTA and CDR2 FQGTGA. The CDR3 length is 13 residues.

There are a few counts of this clonotype. The genes are TRBV18 and TRBJ1-5; TRBD1 agrees at 7 bases. The V gene's germline CDR1 is KGHSH and CDR2 LQKENI. Germline trimming cut 6 bases from V and 7 bases from J; bases unmatched to any gene: 9. This CDR3 spans 14 amino acids. DNA for the CDR3: TGTGCCAGCTCGGGGACAGCGGGGACACAGCCCCAGCATTTT. Its protein is CASSGTAGTQPQHF.

V and J are TRBV24-1 and TRBJ2-1, with D perhaps given as TRBD1 or TRBD2 (5 bases each). Germline V gene data show CDR1 as KGHDR and CDR2 as SFDVKD. This CDR3 is built from 14 residues. The V end lost 0 bases, the J end lost 7 bases, and 9 bases lay between the germline ends. The CDR3 spells CATSDLWGNNEQFF. CDR3 in DNA: TGTGCCACCAGTGATTTGTGGGGGAATAATGAGCAGTTCTTC.

The chain uses TRBV20-1 and TRBJ1-1, with unresolved D. CDR1 is DFQATT, CDR2 SNEGSKA, per germline (reference sequence). The CDR3 covers 16 residues. V lost 0 bases to trimming and J lost 4 bases, with 18 bases between them. In DNA, the CDR3 is TGCAGTGCTAGAGATTGGGGAGGGTCCGCGGGCACTGAAGCTTTCTTT. It translates to CSARDWGGSAGTEAFF.

This clonotype occurred many times. The V gene is TRBV9, the J gene TRBJ1-1; D is undetermined. The CDR3 totals 12 residues. V was shortened by 0 bases and J by 7 bases, with 7 bases between the two germline ends. Germline CDR1 SGDLS, CDR2 YYNGEE. CDR3 nucleotide sequence: TGTGCCAGCAGCGTAGGAGGCAGTGAAGCTTTCTTT. Translation gives CASSVGGSEAFF.